Below are 10 T cell receptor beta chains sequenced from a single sample in a study of T cell changes during pregnancy in multiple sclerosis. Some clones are missing from TCRdb's copy, which holds only in-frame ones; the method was immunoSEQ multiplex PCR. In the table there are 70,000 to 95,000 clones, 85% to 95% of which are singletons. The sample consisted of peripheral blood, taken in the second trimester of pregnancy. The receptors were sampled from a female donor with multiple sclerosis, enrolled in a pregnancy study.

This chain joins TRBV19 and TRBJ2-1; D gene unclear. The CDR3 has 12 residues. Germline CDR1 is LNHDA and CDR2 is SQIVND (reference sequence). Between the trimmed V and J ends, which lost 7 bases and 5 bases, there was a span of 9 bases. CDR3 DNA: TGTGCCAGTATTAACTTCCACAATGAGCAGTTCTTC. Translating it yields CASINFHNEQFF.

V is TRBV4-1 and J is TRBJ2-5; D unclear. The CDR3 has 13 residues. The germline gives CDR1 MGHRA, CDR2 YSYEKL. Between the trimmed V and J ends, which lost 0 bases and 5 bases, there was a span of 7 bases. This CDR3 reads CASSQDQRETQYF. CDR3 bases: TGCGCCAGCAGCCAAGATCAGAGGGAGACCCAGTACTTC.

J is TRBJ1-5 and V is TRBV9; possibly TRBD1 for D (6 bases). V gave up 0 bases and J gave up 5 bases, with 9 bases separating them. CDR1 and CDR2 from the germline V gene are SGDLS and YYNGEE. The CDR3 sequence is 14 residues long. CDR3 amino acids: CASSVGRGDQPQHF. The CDR3 nucleotides are TGTGCCAGCAGCGTAGGCAGGGGAGATCAGCCCCAGCATTTT.

The CDR3 reads CASSPTSIRGGYGYTF. The CDR3 coding sequence is TGTGCCAGCTCACCCACCAGTATCCGGGGTGGCTATGGCTACACCTTC. The genes are TRBV18 and TRBJ1-2; D gene ambiguous. V gave up 3 bases and J gave up 4 bases, with 18 bases separating them. CDR1 KGHSH and CDR2 LQKENI come from the germline V gene. This CDR3 is built from 16 residues.

V is TRBV5-1 and J is TRBJ1-3; 7 bases line up with TRBD1. CDR1 SGHRS and CDR2 YFSETQ come from the germline V gene. The ends lost 7 bases at V and 0 bases at J; junction bases unmatched: 13. The CDR3 extends over 17 amino acids. The CDR3 protein is CASRGGTDLFSGNTIYF. Written as DNA, the CDR3 is TGCGCCAGCCGGGGGGGGACAGACCTATTCTCTGGAAACACCATATATTTT.

A single count supports this clone. The chain recombines TRBV2 with TRBJ2-5; possibly TRBD2 for D (6 bases). CDR1 is SNHLY, CDR2 FYNNEI, per germline. This CDR3 spans 11 amino acids. Trimming stripped 5 bases from V and 7 bases from J, with 8 bases between. The CDR3: CASSQGGTQYF. The CDR3, as DNA: TGTGCCAGCAGTCAGGGAGGGACCCAGTACTTC.

V and J are TRBV5-1 and TRBJ1-1, with 8 bases aligning to TRBD1. The CDR3 runs to 15 residues. J gave up 3 bases and V 5 bases, and 9 bases lay outside the gene matches. CDR1 and CDR2 (germline): SGHRS, YFSETQ. DNA of the CDR3: TGCGCCAGCAGTCGCGACAGGGGAGGGTACACTGAAGCTTTCTTT. Protein sequence: CASSRDRGGYTEAFF.

The rearrangement joins TRBV11-2 to TRBJ2-5; D is possibly TRBD2 (6 bases). Trimming took off 5 bases at V and 0 bases at J, with 7 bases between the two ends. This CDR3 has 13 amino acids. Germline V CDR1 and CDR2: SGHAT, FQNNGV. CDR3: CASSRGYQETQYF. In nucleotides, the CDR3 is TGTGCCAGCAGCCGGGGGTACCAAGAGACCCAGTACTTC.

The chain recombines TRBV2 with TRBJ1-2; possibly TRBD1 for D (6 bases). CDR1 and CDR2 (germline): SNHLY, FYNNEI. This CDR3 contains 15 residues. Trimming pared 7 bases from V and 4 bases from J, leaving 19 bases between. CDR3 region: CASMRGGAGGYGYTF. In DNA, the CDR3 is TGTGCCAGCATGCGTGGGGGCGCAGGAGGCTATGGCTACACCTTC.

CDR3 region: CASSLGQGANGELFF. The CDR3 DNA is TGTGCCAGCAGCTTAGGTCAGGGGGCCAACGGGGAGCTGTTTTTT. This rearrangement joins TRBV7-6 to TRBJ2-2; 8 positions match TRBD1. Germline CDR1 and CDR2: SGHVS and FNYEAQ. The trim removed 1 base at V and 7 bases at J, leaving 5 bases unmatched. This CDR3 contains 15 residues.